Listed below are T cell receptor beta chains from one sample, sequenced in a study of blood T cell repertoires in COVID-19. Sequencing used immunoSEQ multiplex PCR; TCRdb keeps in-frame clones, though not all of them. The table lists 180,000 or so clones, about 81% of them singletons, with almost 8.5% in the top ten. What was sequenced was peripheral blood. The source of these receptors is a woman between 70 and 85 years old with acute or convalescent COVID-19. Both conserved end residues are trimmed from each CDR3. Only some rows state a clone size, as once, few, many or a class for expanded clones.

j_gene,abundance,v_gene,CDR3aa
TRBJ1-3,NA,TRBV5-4,ASSSYQGGGNTIY
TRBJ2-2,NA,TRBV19,ASRGTGGSGELF
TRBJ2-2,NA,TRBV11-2,ASSWTGRPGELF
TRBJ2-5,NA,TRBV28,ASSLSLVAGGLETQY
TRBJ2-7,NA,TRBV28,AITGTGAYEQY
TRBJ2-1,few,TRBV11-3,ASSLDFGAYNEQF
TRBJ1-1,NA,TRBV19,ASRRRGANTEAF
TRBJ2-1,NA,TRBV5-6,ASSLSEWQGDPSQF
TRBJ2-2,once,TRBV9,ASSVTSGGYTGELF
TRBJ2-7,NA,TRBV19,ASSSSAGGPIYEQY
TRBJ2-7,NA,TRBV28,ASNTPKRTSSTYEQY
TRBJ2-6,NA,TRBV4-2,ASSQDSGGPRSGANVLT
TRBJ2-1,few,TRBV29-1,SVGLAGGRISNEQF
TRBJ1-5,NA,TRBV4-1,ASSLRDRDNQPQH
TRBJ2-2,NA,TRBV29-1,SVKTGDAGELF
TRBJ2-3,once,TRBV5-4,ASSPRDREPDTQY
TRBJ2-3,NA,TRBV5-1,ASSLARLAGADPRLGTDTQY
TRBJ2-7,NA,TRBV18,ASSPSSYEQY
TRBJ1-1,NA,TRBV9,ASNTGDENTEAF
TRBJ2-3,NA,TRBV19,ASSTSGGRGTDTQY
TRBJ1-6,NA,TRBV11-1,ASSPQGTNSPLH
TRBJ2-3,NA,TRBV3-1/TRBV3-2,ASSQDTQQRDTQY
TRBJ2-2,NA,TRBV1,TSSQLAGGLGELF
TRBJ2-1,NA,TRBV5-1,ASSSGLAGVTRNEQF
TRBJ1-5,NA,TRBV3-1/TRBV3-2,ASSRGLGTGFGQPQH
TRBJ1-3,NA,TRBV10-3,AISVGTDSGNTIY
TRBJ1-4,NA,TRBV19,ASSTQIDSEKLF
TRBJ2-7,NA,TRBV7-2,ASSPQGLAGGGEQY
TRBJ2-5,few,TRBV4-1,ASSQTTSGGGETQY
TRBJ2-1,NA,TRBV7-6,ASSSGARGALWDEQF
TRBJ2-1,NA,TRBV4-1,ASSQAGGSYNEQF
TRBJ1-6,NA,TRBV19,ASSIGGNSPLH
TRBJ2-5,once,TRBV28,ATGGVTAAQY
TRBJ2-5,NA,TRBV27,ASSLLGAGQETQY
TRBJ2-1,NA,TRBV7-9,ASSLAGGNNEQF
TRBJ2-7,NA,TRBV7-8,ASSPGQASSYEQY
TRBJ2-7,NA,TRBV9,ASSVEPSGEGLY
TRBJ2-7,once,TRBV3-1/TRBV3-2,ASSSRQGASYEQY
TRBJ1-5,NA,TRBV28,AVQGRNQPQH
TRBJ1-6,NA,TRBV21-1,ASPGSPLH
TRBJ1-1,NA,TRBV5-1,ASSTGVGNTEAF
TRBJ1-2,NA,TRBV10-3,AISGVAGTGGHGYT
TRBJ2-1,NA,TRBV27,ASSLIIAGGLSSYNEQF
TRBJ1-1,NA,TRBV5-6,ASSFGTLNTEAF
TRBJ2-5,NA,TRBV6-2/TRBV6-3,ASSSPTNQRETEETQY
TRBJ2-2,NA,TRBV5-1,ASSFPTGAGTGELF
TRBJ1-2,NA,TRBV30,AWSVFAGGVGYT
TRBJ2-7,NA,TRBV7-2,ASSPNSYEQY
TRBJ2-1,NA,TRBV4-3,ASSQDYSQGWYNEQF
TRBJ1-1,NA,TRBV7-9,ASSLGAQGAF
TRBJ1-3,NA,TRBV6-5,ASRTTAGNTIY
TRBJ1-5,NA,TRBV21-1,ASSKVTDRGYSWGNQPQH
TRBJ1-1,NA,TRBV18,ASSPQGQGMNTEAF
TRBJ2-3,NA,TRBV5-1,ASSSLPGQDTQY
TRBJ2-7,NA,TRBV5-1,ASSRGTGGQYEQY
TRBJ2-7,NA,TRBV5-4,ASSLDRGKNEQY
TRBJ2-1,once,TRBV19,ASSFSSRLGLSGNNEQF